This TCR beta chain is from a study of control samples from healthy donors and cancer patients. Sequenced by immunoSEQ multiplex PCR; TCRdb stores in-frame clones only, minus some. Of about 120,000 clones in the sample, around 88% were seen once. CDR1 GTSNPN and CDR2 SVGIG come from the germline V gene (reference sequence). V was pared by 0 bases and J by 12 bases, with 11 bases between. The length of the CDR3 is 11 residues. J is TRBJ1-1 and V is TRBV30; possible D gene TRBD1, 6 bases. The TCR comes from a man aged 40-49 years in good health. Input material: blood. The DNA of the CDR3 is TGTGCCTGGAGTGTGTCAGGGGTTCCTTTCTTT. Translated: CAWSVSGVPFF.